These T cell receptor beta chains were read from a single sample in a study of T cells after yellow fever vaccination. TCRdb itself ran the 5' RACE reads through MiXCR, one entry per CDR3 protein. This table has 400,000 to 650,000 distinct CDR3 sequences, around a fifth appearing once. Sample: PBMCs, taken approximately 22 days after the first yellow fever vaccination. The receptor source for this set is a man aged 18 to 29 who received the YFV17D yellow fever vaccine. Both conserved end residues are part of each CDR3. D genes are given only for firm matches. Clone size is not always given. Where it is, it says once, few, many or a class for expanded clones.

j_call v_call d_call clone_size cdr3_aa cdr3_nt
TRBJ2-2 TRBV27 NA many CASSLAVLAGELFF TGTGCCAGCAGTTTAGCAGTGTTGGCCGGGGAGCTGTTTTTT
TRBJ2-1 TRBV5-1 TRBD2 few CASSLVVSGAATYNEQFF TGCGCCAGCAGCTTGGTTGTTAGCGGGGCCGCAACCTACAATGAGCAGTTCTTC
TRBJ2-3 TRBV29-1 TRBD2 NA CSVGRGAATDTQYF TGCAGCGTGGGGCGGGGGGCCGCCACAGATACGCAGTATTTT
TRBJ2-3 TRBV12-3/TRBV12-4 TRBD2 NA CASSILAKSTDTQYF TGTGCCAGCAGTATACTAGCGAAGAGCACAGATACGCAGTATTTT
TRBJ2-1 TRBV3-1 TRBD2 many CASSQGFGGAYNEQFF TGTGCCAGCAGCCAAGGCTTTGGGGGGGCCTACAATGAGCAGTTCTTC
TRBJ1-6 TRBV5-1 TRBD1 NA CASSLGSGQGISPLHF TGCGCCAGCAGCTTGGGGTCTGGACAGGGGATTTCACCCCTCCACTTT
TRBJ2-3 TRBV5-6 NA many CASSTSAARSTDTQYF TGTGCCAGCAGCACCAGCGCCGCCAGAAGCACAGATACGCAGTATTTT
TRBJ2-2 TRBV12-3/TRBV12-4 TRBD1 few CASSSGTETTGELFF TGTGCCAGCAGTTCCGGGACAGAGACCACCGGGGAGCTGTTTTTT
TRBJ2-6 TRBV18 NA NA CASSPQQQGAGANVLTF TGTGCCAGCTCACCGCAACAACAGGGAGCTGGGGCCAACGTCCTGACTTTC
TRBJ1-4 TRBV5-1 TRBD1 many CASSRGQGLPTNEKLFF TGCGCCAGCAGCCGCGGACAGGGGCTCCCAACTAATGAAAAACTGTTTTTT
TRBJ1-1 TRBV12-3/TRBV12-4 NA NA CASSLPEATEAFF TGTGCCAGCAGTTTACCAGAAGCCACTGAAGCTTTCTTT
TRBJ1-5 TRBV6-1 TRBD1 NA CASSPTSKQGDQPQHF TGTGCCAGCAGTCCAACAAGCAAGCAGGGGGACCAGCCCCAGCATTTT
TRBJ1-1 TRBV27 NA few CASSFSTVTEAFF TGTGCCAGCAGTTTTTCTACAGTCACTGAAGCTTTCTTT
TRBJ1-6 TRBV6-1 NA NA CASSPTFIDSPLHF TGTGCCAGCAGCCCAACCTTTATAGATTCACCCCTCCACTTT
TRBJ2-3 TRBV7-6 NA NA CASSLARTETTDTQYF TGTGCCAGCAGCTTAGCTAGGACCGAGACCACAGATACGCAGTATTTT
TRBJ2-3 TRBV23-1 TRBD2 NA CASSRGGSDTQYF TGCGCCAGCAGTCGGGGGGGATCAGATACGCAGTATTTT
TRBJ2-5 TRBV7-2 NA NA CASSSVGGEETQYF TGTGCCAGCAGCTCAGTTGGCGGGGAAGAGACCCAGTACTTC
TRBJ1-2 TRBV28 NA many CASSFGVDGYTF TGTGCCAGCAGTTTTGGGGTAGACGGCTACACCTTC
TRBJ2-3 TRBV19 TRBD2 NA CASSYQRGADTQYF TGTGCCAGTAGTTACCAGCGGGGGGCAGATACGCAGTATTTT
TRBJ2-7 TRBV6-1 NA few CASSRIGGFHEQYF TGTGCCAGCAGCCGCATAGGAGGCTTCCACGAGCAGTACTTC
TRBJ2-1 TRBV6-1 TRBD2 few CASSRTSGIYNEQFF TGTGCCAGCAGCCGAACTAGCGGTATCTACAATGAGCAGTTCTTC
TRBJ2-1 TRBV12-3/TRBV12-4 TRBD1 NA CASRWTGYNEQFF TGTGCCAGCAGGTGGACAGGGTACAATGAGCAGTTCTTC
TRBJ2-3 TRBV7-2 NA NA CASSLVGSWGRDTQYF TGTGCCAGCAGCTTAGTTGGGTCATGGGGGCGTGATACGCAGTATTTT
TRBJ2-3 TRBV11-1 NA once CASSLLTATQYF TGTGCCAGCAGCTTATTGACGGCCACGCAGTATTTT
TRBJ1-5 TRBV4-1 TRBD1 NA CASSRQGQRNQPQHF TGCGCCAGCAGCCGACAGGGACAGCGCAATCAGCCCCAGCATTTT
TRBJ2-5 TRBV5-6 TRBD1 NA CASSLARGRLETQYF TGTGCCAGCAGCTTGGCCAGGGGGCGGCTAGAGACCCAGTACTTC
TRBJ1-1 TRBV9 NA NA CASSVDPSDTEAFF TGTGCCAGCAGCGTAGACCCTTCGGACACTGAAGCTTTCTTT
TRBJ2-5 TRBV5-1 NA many CASTGETQYF TGCGCCAGCACGGGGGAGACCCAGTACTTC
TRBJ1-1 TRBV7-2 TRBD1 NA CASSPQGAHGEAFF TGTGCCAGCAGCCCACAGGGGGCGCATGGTGAAGCTTTCTTT